Listed below are T cell receptor beta chains from one sample, sequenced in a study of shared clonotypes between healthy human individuals. The protocol was immunoSEQ multiplex PCR, while the TCRdb copy is restricted to in-frame clones and leaves out a portion. Of about 490,000 clones in the sample, 76% are singletons; the top ten hold 10% to 15%. The source material was PBMCs. These receptors originate from a woman aged 40 to 55 in good health. Some clones in this sample may be carry-over from other donors' samples. CDR3s include the opening cysteine and the closing phenylalanine or tryptophan. The D gene is left open where the match is weak. Size values are once, few and many counts, or a class for expanded clones, and some rows have none.

CDR3aa,CDR3nt,len,v_gene,j_gene,abundance,d_gene
CASKALAGGQETQYF,TGTGCCAGCAAAGCACTAGCGGGAGGACAAGAGACCCAGTACTTC,15,TRBV2,TRBJ2-5,.,TRBD2
CASTPAGTGASYEQYF,TGTGCCAGCACTCCAGCCGGGACAGGTGCCTCCTACGAGCAGTACTTC,16,TRBV28,TRBJ2-7,few,TRBD1
CSVNRGLAGLDTQYF,TGCAGCGTTAATCGGGGCCTAGCGGGGTTAGATACGCAGTATTTT,15,TRBV29-1,TRBJ2-3,.,TRBD2
CASSDEAGSYNEQFF,TGTGCCAGCTCGGATGAGGCGGGCTCCTACAATGAGCAGTTCTTC,15,TRBV2,TRBJ2-1,.,.
CASSPQVLNEQFF,TGTGCCAGTAGTCCCCAGGTCTTGAATGAGCAGTTCTTC,13,TRBV19,TRBJ2-1,.,.
CASTLGGGGYGYTF,TGTGCCAGCACCCTCGGGGGAGGAGGCTATGGCTACACCTTC,14,TRBV28,TRBJ1-2,.,.
CASSLATGFNSNQPQHF,TGTGCCAGCAGCTTAGCGACAGGTTTTAATAGCAATCAGCCCCAGCATTTT,17,TRBV7-6,TRBJ1-5,.,.
CASSIYSGGEYEQYF,TGTGCCAGTAGTATCTATAGCGGAGGCGAGTACGAGCAGTACTTC,15,TRBV19,TRBJ2-7,.,.
CATDSGMLDTGELFF,TGCGCCACCGATAGCGGGATGTTAGACACCGGGGAGCTGTTTTTT,15,TRBV10-2,TRBJ2-2,.,TRBD2
CASSDQRPGAGTEAFF,TGTGCCAGCAGTGACCAACGACCAGGTGCGGGAACTGAAGCTTTCTTT,16,TRBV6-4,TRBJ1-1,.,.
CASSLQGQVNTEAFF,TGTGCCAGCAGTTTACAGGGACAGGTGAACACTGAAGCTTTCTTT,15,TRBV27,TRBJ1-1,.,TRBD1
CASSLGFSGNTIYF,TGTGCCAGCAGTTTGGGGTTCTCTGGAAACACCATATATTTT,14,TRBV7-8,TRBJ1-3,.,.
CASSPSTGELFF,TGTGCCAGCAGTCCCAGCACCGGGGAGCTGTTTTTT,12,TRBV6-5,TRBJ2-2,.,.
CSVVPRLAGGPQTQYF,TGCAGCGTTGTGCCGCGACTAGCGGGAGGGCCTCAGACCCAGTACTTC,16,TRBV29-1,TRBJ2-5,.,TRBD2
CASSHPGQGAYEQYF,TGTGCCAGCAGTCATCCGGGACAGGGGGCCTACGAGCAGTACTTC,15,TRBV6-1,TRBJ2-7,.,TRBD1
CAISSGLGQFF,TGTGCCATCAGCTCAGGGTTGGGGCAGTTCTTC,11,TRBV10-3,TRBJ2-1,.,.
CASSYGGEANTEAFF,TGTGCCAGCAGTTACGGAGGGGAGGCGAACACTGAAGCTTTCTTT,15,TRBV6-6,TRBJ1-1,once,.
CASIGPTYEQYF,TGTGCCAGCATTGGCCCAACCTACGAGCAGTACTTC,12,TRBV2,TRBJ2-7,.,.
CASSLRGITGELFF,TGTGCCAGCAGCTTAAGAGGGATCACCGGGGAGCTGTTTTTT,14,TRBV7-6,TRBJ2-2,.,.
CAISGQESSPLHF,TGTGCCATCAGTGGACAGGAAAGCTCACCCCTCCACTTT,13,TRBV10-3,TRBJ1-6,.,.
CAWRQGYSGNTIYF,TGTGCCTGGAGACAGGGTTACTCTGGAAACACCATATATTTT,14,TRBV30,TRBJ1-3,many,.
CASSQSGTTSGANVLTF,TGCGCCAGCAGCCAGTCGGGGACAACCTCTGGGGCCAACGTCCTGACTTTC,17,TRBV4-1,TRBJ2-6,few,.
CASSYSGDTSGNTIYF,TGTGCCAGCAGTTACTCAGGGGACACCTCTGGAAACACCATATATTTT,16,TRBV6-5,TRBJ1-3,once,.
CASTAGGLSKEQYF,TGTGCCAGCACAGCTGGGGGCCTCTCGAAGGAGCAGTACTTC,14,TRBV28,TRBJ2-7,.,.
CASSERGGGRQPQHF,TGTGCCAGCAGTGAACGGGGAGGGGGCAGGCAGCCCCAGCATTTT,15,TRBV2,TRBJ1-5,few,TRBD1
CASTSRTRDTQYF,TGTGCCAGCACGTCGCGGACCAGGGATACGCAGTATTTT,13,TRBV28,TRBJ2-3,.,.
CASSYGQGRSYEQYF,TGTGCCAGCAGCTATGGACAGGGCAGATCCTACGAGCAGTACTTC,15,TRBV7-7,TRBJ2-7,.,TRBD1
CASSQGGTGLTSEGEQYF,TGTGCCAGCAGCCAGGGGGGGACAGGGTTGACTAGCGAAGGCGAGCAGTACTTC,18,TRBV21-1,TRBJ2-7,once,.
CASSLREYEQYF,TGTGCCAGCAGCCTCCGCGAGTACGAGCAGTACTTC,12,TRBV11-2,TRBJ2-7,.,.
CASSWGLAGTDTQYF,TGTGCCAGCAGCTGGGGACTAGCAGGCACAGATACGCAGTATTTT,15,TRBV6-1,TRBJ2-3,.,TRBD2
CASSQSPGRRPAYEQYF,TGCGCCAGCAGTCAATCGCCGGGCAGACGTCCTGCCTACGAGCAGTACTTC,17,TRBV23-1,TRBJ2-7,.,.